The present entry profiles one T cell receptor beta chain with its context. The antigen is not known. This entry is derived from a study of graft-versus-host responses after intestinal transplantation. Study information: Induction using anti-thymocyte globulin, followed by tacrolimus and steroids for 2 to 4 years, was given to all recipients. Findings and caveats of the study: Declines in HvG clones occurring early post-transplant were associated with peak circulating GvH clone levels. The marrow of recipients harbored GvH clones, and ileum or blood showed some of them first. Patients who carried graft-donor T cell macrochimerism also had high graft-versus-host to host-versus-graft clonal ratios in their allografts.

The V gene lost 1 base and the J gene lost 4 bases, with 10 bases spanning the gap. The CDR3 length is 14 residues. Germline V gene data show CDR1 as LGHNT and CDR2 as FRNRAP. The data were produced by immunoSEQ multiplex PCR, yet TCRdb's version contains in-frame clones alone and is incomplete. The sample carries about 89,000 clones, about 92% recorded once. The receptor was isolated from a human donor who received an intestinal transplant. The rearrangement uses TRBV12-5 and TRBJ1-1; weak D call: TRBD1 (6 bases). Sequenced here: unstimulated CD8+ T cells sorted from spleen or lymph node cells, sampled before intestinal transplant. CDR3 region: CASGLGGGGTEAFF. CDR3 sequence (DNA): TGTGCTAGTGGTTTGGGGGGAGGGGGCACTGAAGCTTTCTTT. Complete variable domain (other parts from reference TRBV12-5 and TRBJ1-1): DARVTQTPRHKVTEMGQEVTMRCQPILGHNTVFWYRQTMMQGLELLAYFRNRAPLDDSGMPKDRFSAEMPDATLATLKIQPSEPRDSAVYFCASGLGGGGTEAFFGQGTRLTVV.